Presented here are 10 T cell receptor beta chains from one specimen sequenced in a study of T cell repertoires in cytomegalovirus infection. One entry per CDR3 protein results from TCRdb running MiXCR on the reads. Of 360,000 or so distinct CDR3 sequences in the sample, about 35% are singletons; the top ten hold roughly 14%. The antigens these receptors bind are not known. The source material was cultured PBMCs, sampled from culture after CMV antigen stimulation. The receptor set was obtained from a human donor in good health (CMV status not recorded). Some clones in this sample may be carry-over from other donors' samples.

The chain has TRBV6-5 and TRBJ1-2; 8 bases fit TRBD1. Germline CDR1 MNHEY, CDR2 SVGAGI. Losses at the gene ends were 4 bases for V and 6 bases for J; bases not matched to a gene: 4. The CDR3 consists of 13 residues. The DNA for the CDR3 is TGTGCCAGCAGTTCACGGACAGGGAATGGCTACACCTTC. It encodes CASSSRTGNGYTF.

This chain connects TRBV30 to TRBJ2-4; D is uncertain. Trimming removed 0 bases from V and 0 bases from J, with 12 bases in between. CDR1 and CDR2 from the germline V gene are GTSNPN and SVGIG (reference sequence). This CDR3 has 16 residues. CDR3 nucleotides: TGTGCCTGGAGTGTGCCGGGCAACATAGCCAAAAACATTCAGTACTTC. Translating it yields CAWSVPGNIAKNIQYF.

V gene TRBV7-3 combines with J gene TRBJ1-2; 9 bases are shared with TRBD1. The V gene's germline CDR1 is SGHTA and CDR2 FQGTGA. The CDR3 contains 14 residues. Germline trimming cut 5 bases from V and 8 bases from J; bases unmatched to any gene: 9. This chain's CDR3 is CASSLGQGEKGYTF. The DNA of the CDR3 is TGTGCCAGCAGCCTGGGACAGGGAGAGAAAGGCTACACCTTC.

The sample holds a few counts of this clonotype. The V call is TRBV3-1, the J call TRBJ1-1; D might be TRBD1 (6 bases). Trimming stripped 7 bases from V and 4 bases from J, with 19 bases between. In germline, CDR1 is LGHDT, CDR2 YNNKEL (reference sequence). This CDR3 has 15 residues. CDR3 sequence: CASNPGAAGSTEAFF. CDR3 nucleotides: TGTGCCAGCAATCCAGGGGCCGCGGGTAGCACTGAAGCTTTCTTT.

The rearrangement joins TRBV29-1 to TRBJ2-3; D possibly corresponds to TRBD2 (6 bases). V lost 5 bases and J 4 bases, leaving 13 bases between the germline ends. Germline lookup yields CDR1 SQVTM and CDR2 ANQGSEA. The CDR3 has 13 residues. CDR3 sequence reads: CSVCREFPDTQYF. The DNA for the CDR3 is TGCAGCGTTTGTCGGGAGTTTCCAGATACGCAGTATTTT.

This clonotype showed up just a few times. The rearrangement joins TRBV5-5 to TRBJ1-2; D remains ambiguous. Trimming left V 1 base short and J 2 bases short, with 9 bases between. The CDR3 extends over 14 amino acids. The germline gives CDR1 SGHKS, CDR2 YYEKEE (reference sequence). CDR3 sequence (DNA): TGTGCCAGCAGCTTGAAAGGACCGAACTATGGCTACACCTTC. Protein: CASSLKGPNYGYTF.

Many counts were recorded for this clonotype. DNA for the CDR3: TGTGCCAGCAGCTTAGAGTTGGTGGGAGTGGACAATGAGCAGTTCTTC. Translating gives CASSLELVGVDNEQFF. This chain links TRBV7-2 with TRBJ2-1, with TRBD2 as a possible D gene (5 bases). CDR3 size: 16 residues. Germline V gene sequence: CDR1 SGHTA, CDR2 FQGNSA. Trimming took off 1 base at V and 5 bases at J, with 15 bases between the two ends.

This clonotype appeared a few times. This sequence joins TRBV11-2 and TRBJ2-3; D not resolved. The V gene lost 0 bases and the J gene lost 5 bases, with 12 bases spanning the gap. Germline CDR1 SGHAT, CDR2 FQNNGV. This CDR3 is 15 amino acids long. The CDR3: CASSLDLGWRDTQYF. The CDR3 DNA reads TGTGCCAGCAGCTTAGATTTAGGTTGGAGAGATACGCAGTATTTT.

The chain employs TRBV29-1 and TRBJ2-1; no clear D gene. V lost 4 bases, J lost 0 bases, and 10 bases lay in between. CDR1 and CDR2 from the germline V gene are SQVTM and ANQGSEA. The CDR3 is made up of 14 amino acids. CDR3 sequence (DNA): TGCAGCGTTGTGAGTCCTATCTCCTACAATGAGCAGTTCTTC. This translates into CSVVSPISYNEQFF.

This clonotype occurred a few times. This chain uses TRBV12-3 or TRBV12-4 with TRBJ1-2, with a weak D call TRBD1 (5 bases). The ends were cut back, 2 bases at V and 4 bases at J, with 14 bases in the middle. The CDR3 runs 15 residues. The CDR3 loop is CASSLSAGSAYGYTF. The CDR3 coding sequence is TGTGCCAGCAGTTTATCGGCAGGGTCAGCCTATGGCTACACCTTC.